This is a list of T cell receptor beta chains from one sample in a study of T-cell memory formation after mild COVID-19. MiXCR, applied by TCRdb to the 5' RACE reads, yields one record per CDR3 protein. The data hold approximately 100,000 distinct CDR3 sequences, with around 25% observed a single time. Sequenced material: PBMCs or a T cell subset sorted from them (not recorded which). Every receptor here comes from a man aged 18 to 29 who had mild COVID-19 (a few samples of this study predate the infection). Cell type and time point are not known. Both conserved end residues are part of each CDR3. Fields, in order: J gene, D gene, V gene, CDR3 protein. A D gene is named only where the DNA matches it firmly.

>TRBJ1-1|.|TRBV9
CASSSGDTEAFF
>TRBJ1-1|.|TRBV4-1
CASSRGGGNTEAFF
>TRBJ2-1|.|TRBV7-2
CASSLAHGSEQFF
>TRBJ1-5|.|TRBV10-3
CAISEGSNQPQHF
>TRBJ2-1|TRBD2|TRBV5-6
CASSLVGTSGYNEQFF
>TRBJ2-2|TRBD1|TRBV7-9
CASSSGTGDIGELFF
>TRBJ2-3|.|TRBV25-1
CASSDGGQVTDTQYF
>TRBJ2-1|TRBD2|TRBV4-1
CASSQDDSGRANEQFF
>TRBJ1-5|.|TRBV4-3
CASSQESVGTSNQPQHF
>TRBJ2-7|TRBD1|TRBV7-2
CASSSGPQGAYEQYF
>TRBJ2-3|.|TRBV4-2
CASSRTNGGTDTQYF
>TRBJ1-1|.|TRBV6-5
CASKNPNTEAFF
>TRBJ2-7|.|TRBV6-2/TRBV6-3
CASSTGTGYEQYF
>TRBJ2-1|.|TRBV11-1
CASSPQPGFHSYNEQFF
>TRBJ2-2|.|TRBV4-3
CASSQEGNLWRTGELFF
>TRBJ2-1|TRBD2|TRBV12-5
CASGRGSMNEQFF
>TRBJ2-3|TRBD1|TRBV12-3/TRBV12-4
CASRPDQGAFTDTQYF
>TRBJ2-1|TRBD1|TRBV15
CATQPDTTGVDEQFF
>TRBJ1-5|.|TRBV20-1
CSATTNQPQHF
>TRBJ2-5|.|TRBV9
CASSVSKTQYF
>TRBJ2-3|.|TRBV24-1
CATSTTDTQYF
>TRBJ1-2|.|TRBV5-1
CASSFAGGKGYTF
>TRBJ2-1|.|TRBV2
CAKDREGGNEQFF
>TRBJ2-4|.|TRBV6-2/TRBV6-3
CASSADLGKNIQYF
>TRBJ2-2|.|TRBV24-1
CATSPSHTNTGELFF
>TRBJ2-1|.|TRBV14
CASSQDLPSGYNEQFF
>TRBJ2-2|.|TRBV29-1
CSVVEPTGELFF